The 32 T cell receptor beta chains below all came from one sample that was sequenced in a study of cytomegalovirus exposure and HLA in healthy donors. The primer mix had 60 Vbeta and 13 Jbeta primers. The data were produced by immunoSEQ multiplex PCR, yet TCRdb's version contains in-frame clones alone and is incomplete. This sample has about 160,000 clones, with around four fifths found just once. Input material: PBMCs. All receptors derive from a girl aged 2 to 10 in good health and CMV-seropositive.

This chain uses TRBV18 with TRBJ2-7; 10 bases line up with TRBD2. CDR3 length: 17 amino acids. Germline-derived CDR1 and CDR2 are KGHSH and LQKENI. The V and J ends lost 0 bases and 2 bases, in that order; junction bases with no gene match: 7. CDR3: CASSPPGSTSGTYEQYF. CDR3 in DNA: TGTGCCAGCTCACCACCCGGAAGTACTAGCGGGACCTACGAGCAGTACTTC.

This clone was detected once. The CDR3 is CASSRTGMNTGELFF. DNA for the CDR3: TGCGCCAGCAGTCGGACAGGAATGAACACCGGGGAGCTGTTTTTT. The J gene is TRBJ2-2, the V gene TRBV10-1; TRBD1 agrees at 7 bases. Germline lookup yields CDR1 WNHNN and CDR2 SYGVQD (reference sequence). V was pared by 5 bases and J by 1 base, with 4 bases of the junction left unmatched. The CDR3 spans 15 residues.

The V gene is TRBV19, the J gene TRBJ1-1; TRBD1 agrees at 8 bases. The CDR3 runs 13 residues. Germline V gene lookup returns CDR1 LNHDA and CDR2 SQIVND (reference sequence). Germline trimming cut 9 bases from V and 7 bases from J; bases unmatched to any gene: 10. The CDR3 DNA is TGTGCCAGCTCGAGGACAGGGATGAATGAAGCTTTCTTT. It codes for CASSRTGMNEAFF.

This clone was recorded a few times. This chain uses TRBV6-1 with TRBJ2-7; weak D call: TRBD1 (5 bases). The CDR3 has 13 amino acids. Germline V gene data show CDR1 as MNHNS and CDR2 as SASEGT. The ends were cut back, 8 bases at V and 3 bases at J, with 14 bases in the middle. The CDR3 loop reads CASHSDKDYEQYF. In DNA, the CDR3 is TGTGCCAGCCACTCGGACAAGGACTACGAGCAGTACTTC.

V is TRBV4-1 and J is TRBJ2-2, with 9 positions matching TRBD1. V was clipped by 6 bases and J by 3 bases; unmatched bases: 5. Germline values: CDR1 MGHRA, CDR2 YSYEKL. CDR3 size: 15 residues. The CDR3 sequence is CASSHRGRDTGELFF. CDR3 bases: TGCGCCAGCAGTCACAGGGGGCGGGACACCGGGGAGCTGTTTTTT.

The V call is TRBV4-1, the J call TRBJ1-1, with D unclear. The CDR3 is 15 amino acids. Trimming left V 1 base short and J 0 bases short, with 9 bases between. Looked up from germline, CDR1 is MGHRA and CDR2 is YSYEKL. The CDR3 reads CASSQVGTMNTEAFF. DNA for the CDR3: TGCGCCAGCAGCCAAGTGGGTACTATGAACACTGAAGCTTTCTTT.

This sequence joins TRBV19 and TRBJ1-1; D possibly corresponds to TRBD1 (5 bases). The CDR3 is made up of 15 amino acids. Germline V gives CDR1 LNHDA, CDR2 SQIVND (reference sequence). The ends were cut back, 4 bases at V and 1 base at J, with 13 bases in the middle. The CDR3 sequence: CASSNPPTGNTEAFF. In DNA form, the CDR3 reads TGTGCCAGTAGTAACCCACCTACAGGGAACACTGAAGCTTTCTTT. Supplemented by reference TRBV19 and TRBJ1-1, the full variable domain reads DGGITQSPKYLFRKEGQNVTLSCEQNLNHDAMYWYRQDPGQGLRLIYYSQIVNDFQKGDIAEGYSVSREKKESFPLTVTSAQKNPTAFYLCASSNPPTGNTEAFFGQGTRLTVV.

The CDR3 DNA reads as TGTGCCTGGAGTTTCGGGGAAAGGCCCCAGCATTTT. It encodes CAWSFGERPQHF. The genes are TRBV30 and TRBJ1-5; D unclear. The CDR3 covers 12 residues. V was pared by 2 bases and J by 9 bases, with 11 bases between. CDR1 and CDR2 from the germline V gene are GTSNPN and SVGIG (reference sequence).

V usage is TRBV5-8 and J usage is TRBJ1-5; possible D gene TRBD1, 6 bases. This CDR3 contains 14 residues. V lost 2 bases and J 4 bases, leaving 10 bases between the germline ends. CDR1 is SGHTS, CDR2 YDEGEE, per germline. Written as DNA, the CDR3 is TGTGCCAGCAGCTTACGGGGGGCAAATCAGCCCCAGCATTTT. Translation gives CASSLRGANQPQHF. The variable domain in full, with the rest retrieved from reference TRBV5-8 and TRBJ1-5, is EAGVTQSPTHLIKTRGQQATLRCSPISGHTSVYWYQQALGLGLQFLLWYDEGEERNRGNFPPRFSGRQFPNYSSELNVNALELEDSALYLCASSLRGANQPQHFGDGTRLSIL.

This rearrangement joins TRBV27 to TRBJ1-5; TRBD1 agrees at 7 bases. V lost 8 bases and J lost 7; bases outside the gene matches: 8. Germline V gene lookup returns CDR1 MNHEY and CDR2 SMNVEV (reference sequence). This CDR3 contains 13 residues. The CDR3 region is CASGQVGMQPQHF. In DNA, the CDR3 is TGTGCCAGCGGACAGGTGGGGATGCAGCCCCAGCATTTT.

V is TRBV30 and J is TRBJ2-7, with D possibly matching TRBD2 (7 bases). The CDR3 length is 15 residues. From germline, CDR1 is GTSNPN and CDR2 SVGIG (reference sequence). Trimming stripped 4 bases from V and 2 bases from J, with 18 bases between. CDR3 bases: TGTGCCTGGACCGACGGGGGGCGCAGGACCTACGAGCAGTACTTC. Translating gives CAWTDGGRRTYEQYF.

This clone was detected only a few times. Germline and junction disagree at one end, which may indicate a read error. V is TRBV7-7 and J is TRBJ2-1; 9 positions match TRBD2. The CDR3 runs to 16 residues. Germline values: CDR1 SSHAT, CDR2 FNYEAQ (reference sequence). The CDR3 is CASSPTAGGGGSEQFF. The DNA of the CDR3 is TGTGCTAGCAGCCCCACAGCGGGGGGAGGGGGCAGTGAGCAGTTCTTC.

This chain uses TRBV7-9 with TRBJ2-3, with TRBD2 identical over 11 bases. This CDR3 comprises 17 residues. Germline lookup yields CDR1 SEHNR and CDR2 FQNEAQ (reference sequence). Trimming cost V 3 bases and J 3 bases; bases outside gene matches: 8. The CDR3 sequence is CASSFPTSGSGTDTQYF. The CDR3 DNA is TGTGCCAGCAGCTTCCCTACTAGCGGGAGTGGAACAGATACGCAGTATTTT.

The chain couples TRBV5-1 to TRBJ2-2, with 7 bases identical to TRBD1. After removal of 4 bases from V and 4 bases from J, the junction contained 10 bases not matched to a gene. The germline gives CDR1 SGHRS, CDR2 YFSETQ. This CDR3 spans 16 amino acids. CDR3 sequence: CASSLFPRQGTGELFF. For the CDR3, the DNA is TGCGCCAGCAGCCTCTTTCCGCGACAGGGCACCGGGGAGCTGTTTTTT.

This chain uses TRBV28 with TRBJ1-1, with 9 bases lining up with TRBD1. V shed 6 bases and J 1 base; nucleotides not matched to a gene: 9. Germline V gives CDR1 MDHEN, CDR2 SYDVKM. The CDR3 is made up of 16 amino acids. In DNA form, the CDR3 reads TGTGCCAGCAGACTGGACAGGGGCATCAAGAACACTGAAGCTTTCTTT. It yields the protein CASRLDRGIKNTEAFF.

This chain joins TRBV6-1 and TRBJ2-7; D gene ambiguous. V was shortened by 3 bases and J by 2 bases, with 20 bases between the two germline ends. The CDR3 runs 17 residues. Germline-derived CDR1 and CDR2 are MNHNS and SASEGT. The CDR3 sequence: CASSDTIMKYRPYEQYF. As DNA, the CDR3 is TGTGCCAGCAGTGACACTATCATGAAATACCGACCCTACGAGCAGTACTTC.

This clone was seen a single time. The chain recombines TRBV4-2 with TRBJ2-5, with 7 bases that match TRBD2. V shed 3 bases and J 2 bases; nucleotides not matched to a gene: 12. This CDR3 contains 17 residues. In germline, CDR1 is LGHNA, CDR2 YNFKEQ. In DNA form, the CDR3 reads TGTGCCAGCAGCCATCAAGCGAACACACTAGCGCAAGAGACCCAGTACTTC. Amino acid sequence: CASSHQANTLAQETQYF.

This clone was observed a few times. The chain couples TRBV7-2 to TRBJ2-2; unclear D gene. The CDR3 covers 14 residues. The V end was cut by 1 base, the J end by 6 bases, with 9 bases between. CDR1 and CDR2 from the germline V gene are SGHTA and FQGNSA. CDR3 protein: CASSLVVGSGELFF. The CDR3 nucleotides are TGTGCCAGCAGCTTAGTTGTCGGGTCCGGGGAGCTGTTTTTT.

The chain carries TRBV7-9 and TRBJ2-2, with D possibly TRBD2 on 6 matching bases. V was cut by 6 bases and J by 6 bases, with 14 bases left in between. The CDR3 covers 14 residues. Germline CDR1 and CDR2: SEHNR and FQNEAQ (reference sequence). The CDR3 protein is CASSLFRLAGELFF. CDR3 DNA sequence: TGTGCCAGCAGTCTCTTTCGACTAGCCGGGGAGCTGTTTTTT.

The CDR3 region has the DNA TGTGCCAGCAGTCCCTTTCGGGAGCAGTTCTTC. Protein: CASSPFREQFF. The rearrangement joins TRBV28 to TRBJ2-1, with D unclear. V dropped 5 bases and J dropped 10 bases, with 9 bases sitting between them. CDR3 size: 11 residues. Looked up from germline, CDR1 is MDHEN and CDR2 is SYDVKM. Full variable domain (missing parts from reference TRBV28 and TRBJ2-1): DVKVTQSSRYLVKRTGEKVFLECVQDMDHENMFWYRQDPGLGLRLIYFSYDVKMKEKGDIPEGYSVSREKKERFSLILESASTNQTSMYLCASSPFREQFFGPGTRLTVL.

V is TRBV30 and J is TRBJ2-1, with 7 bases fitting TRBD1. CDR1 and CDR2 (germline): GTSNPN, SVGIG (reference sequence). J was trimmed by 3 bases and V by 0 bases; bases with no gene match: 5. The length of the CDR3 is 15 residues. CDR3 region: CAWSVPDRDYNEQFF. As DNA, the CDR3 is TGTGCCTGGAGTGTACCCGACAGGGACTACAATGAGCAGTTCTTC.

The rearrangement uses TRBV5-1 and TRBJ2-5; maybe TRBD1 (5 bases). In germline, CDR1 is SGHRS, CDR2 YFSETQ. Trimming took 1 base from V and 5 from J, leaving 15 bases between them. The CDR3 totals 15 residues. The CDR3 coding sequence is TGCGCCAGCAGCTTGTCACCAGGGATAAGGGAGACCCAGTACTTC. Protein product: CASSLSPGIRETQYF.

V gene TRBV2 combines with J gene TRBJ1-2, with 10 bases matching TRBD1. The CDR3 has 13 amino acids. J lost 7 bases, V lost 4 bases, and 3 bases had no gene match. The germline V gene has CDR1 SNHLY and CDR2 FYNNEI. CDR3 sequence (DNA): TGTGCCAGCAGTGGGGACAGGGGATCTGGCTACACCTTC. Amino acid sequence: CASSGDRGSGYTF.

The chain is built from TRBV30 and TRBJ2-1, with 8 bases fitting TRBD1. This CDR3 spans 16 amino acids. V lost 2 bases and J lost 2; bases outside the gene matches: 8. CDR1 is GTSNPN, CDR2 SVGIG, per germline (reference sequence). CDR3 loop: CAWSQPRGQAYNEQFF. CDR3 nucleotides: TGTGCCTGGAGTCAGCCAAGGGGACAGGCCTACAATGAGCAGTTCTTC.

The chain carries TRBV7-9 and TRBJ2-3; D gene uncertain. Trimming stripped 2 bases from V and 1 base from J, with 7 bases between. The CDR3 sequence is 14 residues long. Germline V lookup: CDR1 SEHNR, CDR2 FQNEAQ (reference sequence). The CDR3: CASSLSYGTDTQYF. The CDR3 region has the DNA TGTGCCAGCAGCTTAAGCTACGGCACAGATACGCAGTATTTT.

The chain has TRBV30 and TRBJ1-2; the match to TRBD1 covers 7 bases. V was clipped by 2 bases and J by 6 bases; unmatched bases: 0. The germline CDR1 and CDR2 sequences are GTSNPN and SVGIG (reference sequence). This CDR3 has 11 amino acids. CDR3: CAWSQGDGYTF. CDR3 coding DNA: TGTGCCTGGAGTCAGGGGGATGGCTACACCTTC. Combining the CDR3 with reference TRBV30 and TRBJ1-2 gives the whole variable domain SQTIHQWPATLVQPVGSPLSLECTVEGTSNPNLYWYRQAAGRGLQLLFYSVGIGQISSEVPQNLSASRPQDRQFILSSKKLLLSDSGFYLCAWSQGDGYTFGSGTRLTVV.

There are a few counts of this clone. The V gene is TRBV7-2, the J gene TRBJ1-5; no clear D gene. Trimming shortened V by 1 base and J by 0 bases, and 7 bases separated the two germline ends. CDR1 and CDR2 (germline): SGHTA, FQGNSA. The CDR3 is 15 amino acids. CDR3 coding DNA: TGTGCCAGCAGCTTAGTTAGTTATAGCAATCAGCCCCAGCATTTT. It is translated as CASSLVSYSNQPQHF.

V is TRBV4-1 and J is TRBJ2-3; 10 nucleotides match TRBD2. This CDR3 comprises 15 residues. V was pared by 4 bases and J by 2 bases, with 3 bases of the junction left unmatched. Germline loops: CDR1 MGHRA, CDR2 YSYEKL. Here the CDR3 reads CASSPTSGSTDTQYF. As DNA, the CDR3 is TGCGCCAGCAGCCCGACTAGCGGGTCCACAGATACGCAGTATTTT.

CDR3 sequence (DNA): TGTGCCAGCAGCTTGGAGACGCGACTGTCTAGCACAGATACGCAGTATTTT. Its protein product is CASSLETRLSSTDTQYF. This sequence joins TRBV5-4 and TRBJ2-3, with D uncertain. The CDR3 is made up of 17 amino acids. Germline CDR1 is SGHNT and CDR2 is YYREEE (reference sequence). The V and J ends lost 0 bases and 0 bases respectively, with 14 bases between them.

The rearrangement links TRBV29-1 to TRBJ2-5; unclear D gene. Trimming shortened V by 4 bases and J by 1 base, and 10 bases separated the two germline ends. This CDR3 has 13 residues. The germline CDR1 and CDR2 sequences are SQVTM and ANQGSEA. The CDR3 DNA sequence: TGCAGCGTTGTAGGTGGGCTCCAAGAGACCCAGTACTTC. Translating it yields CSVVGGLQETQYF.

V is TRBV6-6 and J is TRBJ1-2, with D tentatively TRBD1 (6 bases). Germline V lookup: CDR1 MNHNY, CDR2 SVGAGI (reference sequence). The CDR3 extends over 14 amino acids. V shed 5 bases and J shed 4 bases, with 14 bases lying between them. The CDR3 nucleotides read TGTGCCAGCAGTCAGGACAGAGGCGGCTATGGCTACACCTTC. This codes for CASSQDRGGYGYTF.

The rearrangement uses TRBV6-4 and TRBJ2-3, with a weak D call TRBD2 (6 bases). With 0 bases removed from V and 4 bases from J, the gap between germline ends came to 11 bases. The CDR3 sequence is 15 residues long. CDR1 is MRHNA and CDR2 is SNTAGT in the germline V gene. The CDR3, as DNA: TGTGCCAGCAGTGACTCTAGCGGCCCGGCAGATACGCAGTATTTT. Translated, it gives CASSDSSGPADTQYF.